This T cell receptor (beta chain) was recovered during a study of shared clonotypes between healthy human individuals. Study results and caveats: Estimated clonotype richness was generally higher in naive than memory subsets.

The data were produced by immunoSEQ multiplex PCR, yet TCRdb's version contains in-frame clones alone and is incomplete. Of approximately 590,000 clones in the sample, roughly 96% were seen once. The germline CDR1 and CDR2 sequences are ENHRY and SYGVKD. The CDR3 consists of 14 residues. With 11 bases removed from V and 6 bases from J, the gap between germline ends came to 20 bases. Worth noting for this clone: Its antigen is unidentified.

CD45RO-negative, CCR7-positively selected cells formed the naive CD8 fraction, excluding terminally differentiated effector memory CD45RA+ cells. This TCR was recovered from a woman in her twenties or thirties in good health. Sequenced sample: naive CD8+ T cells sorted from blood. This chain links TRBV10-3 with TRBJ1-5; a weak D match, TRBD1 (5 bases). This chain's CDR3 is CASDTGFKGQPQHF. Written as DNA, the CDR3 is TGTGCCTCGGACACGGGCTTTAAGGGTCAGCCCCAGCATTTT.